A single TCR beta chain is shown here with its context. Repertoires were generated with immunoSEQ multiplex PCR, while TCRdb's copy carries only in-frame clones and drops some. The repertoire consists of over 70,000 clones, with approximately 86% occurring once and the leading ten covering roughly a sixth. This entry comes from a study of blood T cell repertoires in COVID-19. Germline V gene sequence: CDR1 SGHTA, CDR2 FQGTGA. V lost 5 bases and J 3 bases, leaving 13 bases between the germline ends. This CDR3 spans 14 amino acids. The origin of this receptor is a human donor in a cohort sampled during active COVID-19. Sequenced sample: peripheral blood. The chain employs TRBV7-3 and TRBJ1-1; D remains ambiguous. The CDR3 DNA is TGTGCCAGCAGCCAAAGGTCCCAGGACACTGAAGCTTTCTTT. Translated: CASSQRSQDTEAFF.